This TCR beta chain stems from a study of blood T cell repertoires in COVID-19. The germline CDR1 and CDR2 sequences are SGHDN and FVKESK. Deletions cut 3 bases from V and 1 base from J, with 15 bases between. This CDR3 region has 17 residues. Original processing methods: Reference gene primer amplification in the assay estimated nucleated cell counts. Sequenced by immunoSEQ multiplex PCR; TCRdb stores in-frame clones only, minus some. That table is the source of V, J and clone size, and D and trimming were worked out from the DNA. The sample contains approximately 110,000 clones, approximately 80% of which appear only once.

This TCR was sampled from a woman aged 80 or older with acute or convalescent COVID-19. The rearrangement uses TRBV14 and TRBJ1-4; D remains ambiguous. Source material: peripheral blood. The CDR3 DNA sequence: TGTGCCAGCAGCCACCGGAGGCAGTTTGGAACTAATGAAAAACTGTTTTTT. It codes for CASSHRRQFGTNEKLFF.